A selection of T cell receptor beta chains follows, all from one sample in a study of identical twins. MiXCR, applied by TCRdb to the 5' RACE reads, yields one record per CDR3 protein. The data contain roughly 630,000 distinct CDR3 sequences, about 7% of them singletons. The sample was also reused in another study, on yellow fever vaccine responses in identical twins.

The sample consisted of PBMCs. These receptors were obtained from a young woman in good health. CDR3s include the opening cysteine and the closing phenylalanine or tryptophan. D genes are given only for firm matches. Expanded clones are given a class, and other clones once, few, many or no size at all.

j_call	cdr3_length	d_call	v_call	clone_size	cdr3_nt	cdr3_aa
TRBJ2-1	14	NA	TRBV20-1	many	TGCAGTGCTAGTAAGGGACCCGGGCCGAATGAGCAGTTCTTC	CSASKGPGPNEQFF
TRBJ2-1	16	TRBD1	TRBV6-2/TRBV6-3	few	TGTGCCAGCAGTTACTCCGGGACAGCTTCGTACAATGAGCAGTTCTTC	CASSYSGTASYNEQFF
TRBJ2-1	12	NA	TRBV5-1	few	TGCGCCAGCAGTACAGGGTTAGATGAGCAGTTCTTC	CASSTGLDEQFF
TRBJ2-1	16	TRBD1	TRBV3-1	many	TGTGCCAGCACCCCCGGGACAGGGGCCGGCTACAATGAGCAGTTCTTC	CASTPGTGAGYNEQFF
TRBJ2-3	15	NA	TRBV24-1	few	TGTGCCACCAGTGATCCCTCAACTCTCACAGATACGCAGTATTTT	CATSDPSTLTDTQYF
TRBJ1-5	12	NA	TRBV20-1	many	TGCAGTGCTAGTAATAGCAATCAGCCCCAGCATTTT	CSASNSNQPQHF
TRBJ2-7	15	TRBD1	TRBV28	few	TGTGCCAGCAGTTTAAGGGCAGGGGGCCCGTACGAGCAGTACTTC	CASSLRAGGPYEQYF
TRBJ1-1	15	NA	TRBV20-1	many	TGCAGTGCGAGGACAGTTCAAGTTGGGAGGACTGAAGCTTTCTTT	CSARTVQVGRTEAFF
TRBJ1-1	16	TRBD1	TRBV20-1	many	TGCAGTGCTAGATCCCCGGGCTGGGACAGGGACACTGAAGCTTTCTTT	CSARSPGWDRDTEAFF
TRBJ2-1	16	TRBD1	TRBV18	few	TGTGCCAGCTCACCTGAGGGACAGGTAACGTACAATGAGCAGTTCTTC	CASSPEGQVTYNEQFF
TRBJ1-4	13	TRBD1	TRBV20-1	many	TGCAGTGCTCCTACACAGGGGCCTGAAAAACTGTTTTTT	CSAPTQGPEKLFF
TRBJ2-5	19	NA	TRBV4-1	many	TGCGCCAGCAGCCTAGAGACTCGGGGAACGCCTTGGTACCAAGAGACCCAGTACTTC	CASSLETRGTPWYQETQYF
TRBJ2-7	13	TRBD2	TRBV29-1	few	TGCAGCTACTTAGCGGGAGGGCCGTACGAGCAGTACTTC	CSYLAGGPYEQYF
TRBJ1-1	17	NA	TRBV11-2	few	TGTGCCAGCAGCTTAAAGTCCGTCCGGAGATTGAACACTGAAGCTTTCTTT	CASSLKSVRRLNTEAFF
TRBJ2-2	16	NA	TRBV4-2	few	TGTGCCAGCAGCCAAGATGAGGGAGATTACACCGGGGAGCTGTTTTTT	CASSQDEGDYTGELFF
TRBJ2-3	18	TRBD2	TRBV20-1	few	TGCAGTGCTAGCCCAGGGGGACTAGCGGGAGGGATCACAGATACGCAGTATTTT	CSASPGGLAGGITDTQYF
TRBJ2-1	12	NA	TRBV7-9	few	TGTGCCAGCAGCAGCCGAGGGCCTGAGCAGTTCTTC	CASSSRGPEQFF
TRBJ2-1	15	TRBD2	TRBV11-1	many	TGTGCCAGCAGCTACGGGACTAGCGGGATTAATGAGCAGTTCTTC	CASSYGTSGINEQFF
TRBJ2-1	17	TRBD2	TRBV7-3	few	TGTGCCAGCAGCTTAATGGGACTAGCGGGGTTCTACAATGAGCAGTTCTTC	CASSLMGLAGFYNEQFF
TRBJ2-5	13	NA	TRBV6-6	few	TGTGCCAGCAGTTACGTCCGGTCAGAGACCCAGTACTTC	CASSYVRSETQYF
TRBJ2-1	17	TRBD2	TRBV7-8	NA	TGTGCCAGCAGCACCCAAGGGGGACTAGCGGGAGTTAGGGAGCAGTTCTTC	CASSTQGGLAGVREQFF
TRBJ1-2	11	NA	TRBV12-3/TRBV12-4	many	TGTGCCAGCAGTCCCCGATATGGCTACACCTTC	CASSPRYGYTF
TRBJ2-1	14	NA	TRBV12-3/TRBV12-4	NA	TGTGCCAGCAGTTTAGCCGGGACATCCAATGAGCAGTTCTTC	CASSLAGTSNEQFF
TRBJ2-1	13	TRBD2	TRBV12-3/TRBV12-4	many	TGTGCCAGCAACCTAAGGACTAGCAATGAGCAGTTCTTC	CASNLRTSNEQFF
TRBJ2-1	16	NA	TRBV7-9	NA	TGTGCCAGCAGCCCCCGCGGGGTCCTCTTCTACAATGAGCAGTTCTTC	CASSPRGVLFYNEQFF
TRBJ2-1	13	NA	TRBV6-6	NA	TGTGCCAGCAGTCAATTGGACGGGAATGAGCAGTTCTTC	CASSQLDGNEQFF
TRBJ2-5	19	TRBD2	TRBV7-6	few	TGTGCCAGCAGCCCATCCCCACTAGCGGGGGGCCCTTCCCAAGAGACCCAGTACTTC	CASSPSPLAGGPSQETQYF
TRBJ2-2	13	NA	TRBV29-1	NA	TGCAGCGTTGAAGCGCGATACACCGGGGAGCTGTTTTTT	CSVEARYTGELFF
TRBJ2-7	14	TRBD2	TRBV6-5	NA	TGTGCCAGCAGTTATCGGGCGGGGGAATACGAGCAGTACTTC	CASSYRAGEYEQYF
TRBJ1-5	13	NA	TRBV4-1	few	TGCGCCAGCAGCCAAGATTTTAGTAGGCCCCAGCATTTT	CASSQDFSRPQHF
TRBJ1-5	14	TRBD1	TRBV28	NA	TGTGCCAGCAGTTTGCCGACAGGGTATCAGCCCCAGCATTTT	CASSLPTGYQPQHF
TRBJ2-7	12	NA	TRBV10-3	NA	TGTGCCATCAGTGATCTGGGGTACGAGCAGTACTTC	CAISDLGYEQYF
TRBJ1-1	14	NA	TRBV5-1	many	TGCGCCAGCAGCTTGGCTCGGGTGAACACTGAAGCTTTCTTT	CASSLARVNTEAFF
TRBJ2-5	14	TRBD2	TRBV5-1	NA	TGCGCCAGCAGTGCGGGGGGCCTCGAGGAGACCCAGTACTTC	CASSAGGLEETQYF
TRBJ1-5	18	NA	TRBV5-5	few	TGTGCCAGCAGCTTGGCCGGGACCGAGGTATCTAGCAATCAGCCCCAGCATTTT	CASSLAGTEVSSNQPQHF
TRBJ2-4	12	NA	TRBV29-1	NA	TGCAGCGGGGGGGGCGCCGACAACATTCAGTACTTC	CSGGGADNIQYF
TRBJ1-4	15	NA	TRBV7-9	many	TGTGCCAGCAGCGCCAGGACGGGGGAGTTGGAAAAACTGTTTTTT	CASSARTGELEKLFF
TRBJ1-1	16	NA	TRBV7-9	many	TGTGCCAGCAGCTTACCTTCGGGGGGATCGCTCACTGAAGCTTTCTTT	CASSLPSGGSLTEAFF
TRBJ2-3	15	TRBD2	TRBV9	few	TGTGCCAGCAGCGTAGCGGGAGGGCCGGGAGATACGCAGTATTTT	CASSVAGGPGDTQYF
TRBJ2-7	16	NA	TRBV7-9	NA	TGTGCCAGCAGCCCTCCTCCAGGGCCCAACTCCTACGAGCAGTACTTC	CASSPPPGPNSYEQYF
TRBJ2-5	15	NA	TRBV7-2	NA	TGTGCCAGCAGCCTGACAGGACTTGCACAAGAGACCCAGTACTTC	CASSLTGLAQETQYF
TRBJ2-1	16	NA	TRBV24-1	many	TGTGCCACCAGTGAATCAGGCCTAGGATGGCTCGGTGAGCAGTTCTTC	CATSESGLGWLGEQFF
TRBJ2-3	15	TRBD2	TRBV20-1	many	TGCAGTGCTAAGAGGGGCGGGGGGGTCACAGATACGCAGTATTTT	CSAKRGGGVTDTQYF
TRBJ2-2	17	TRBD2	TRBV12-3/TRBV12-4	many	TGTGCCAGCAGTTTGGGTGCGGGGGGATCGAACACCGGGGAGCTGTTTTTT	CASSLGAGGSNTGELFF
TRBJ2-5	15	TRBD1	TRBV29-1	NA	TGCAGCGTTGCAGTCGGGACAGGGGGCTTGAAGACCCAGTACTTC	CSVAVGTGGLKTQYF
TRBJ2-7	14	NA	TRBV11-2	NA	TGTGCCAGCAGCTTATTGCACCATGACTACGAGCAGTACTTC	CASSLLHHDYEQYF
TRBJ1-1	11	NA	TRBV4-1	NA	TGCGCCAGCAGCCATGCCGATGAAGCTTTCTTT	CASSHADEAFF
TRBJ2-7	12	NA	TRBV12-3/TRBV12-4	many	TGTGCCAGCACTAGGGGTTCGCACGAGCAGTACTTC	CASTRGSHEQYF
TRBJ2-2	14	NA	TRBV4-2	once	TGTGCCAGCAGCCAAGGGATGTTGACCTGGGAGCTGCTTTTT	CASSQGMLTWELLF
TRBJ1-1	15	NA	TRBV13	NA	TGTGCCAGCAGCCCCTCCTTTAAAGGGAACACTGAAGCTTTCTTT	CASSPSFKGNTEAFF
TRBJ2-7	15	NA	TRBV2	few	TGTGCCAGCAGTGAGAGTGTAGGGGGGCACTACGAGCAGTACTTC	CASSESVGGHYEQYF
TRBJ2-1	15	TRBD2	TRBV7-3	NA	TGTGCCAGCAGCCCAACTAGCGGGAGTACCTATGAGCAGTTCTTC	CASSPTSGSTYEQFF
TRBJ2-2	16	NA	TRBV20-1	many	TGCAGTGCTAGCTTACTCCATAGTAGGAACACCGGGGAGCTGTTTTTT	CSASLLHSRNTGELFF
TRBJ2-1	16	NA	TRBV7-9	few	TGTGCCAGCAGCCTCCTGGGGGCGGGAAGTAGCGATGAGCAGTTCTTC	CASSLLGAGSSDEQFF
TRBJ1-5	17	TRBD1	TRBV20-1	few	TGCAGTGCTAGAGTCGGGACCGGGACAGGGTCTTCGCAGCCCCAGCATTTT	CSARVGTGTGSSQPQHF